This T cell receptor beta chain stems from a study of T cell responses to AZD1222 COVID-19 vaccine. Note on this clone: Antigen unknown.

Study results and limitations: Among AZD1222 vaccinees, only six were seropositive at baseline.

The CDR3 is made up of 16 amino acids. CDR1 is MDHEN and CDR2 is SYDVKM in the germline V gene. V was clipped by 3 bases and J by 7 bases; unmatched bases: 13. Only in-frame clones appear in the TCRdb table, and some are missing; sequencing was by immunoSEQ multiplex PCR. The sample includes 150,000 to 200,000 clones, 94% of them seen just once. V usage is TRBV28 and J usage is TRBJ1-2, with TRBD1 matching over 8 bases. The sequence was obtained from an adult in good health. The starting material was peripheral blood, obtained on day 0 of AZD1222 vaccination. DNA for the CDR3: TGTGCCAGCAGTTTGACAGGGGACGGGATAAGGTCTGGCTACACCTTC. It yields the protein CASSLTGDGIRSGYTF.